The 27 T cell receptor beta chains listed next were all sequenced from one sample in a study of untreated major depressive disorder. Study-wide points: TRBV05-01 (Vbeta 5.1) usage was higher in CD4+ T cells of depressed patients than controls.

Sequencing was performed with immunoSEQ multiplex PCR; in TCRdb, only in-frame clones are kept and a portion is missing. This sample has approximately 13,000 clones, with around nine tenths found just once. These receptors' antigens are unknown. Sequencing was carried out using CD4+ T cells from PBMCs. All receptors come from a woman aged 25-40 years with major depressive disorder.

The CDR3 sequence: CASSYSPPTVGQPQHF. As DNA, the CDR3 is TGTGCCAGCAGTTACTCACCGCCGACAGTCGGTCAGCCCCAGCATTTT. The chain joins TRBV6-5 to TRBJ1-5; tentatively, D is TRBD1 (5 bases). There are 16 residues in the CDR3. CDR1 and CDR2 (germline): MNHEY, SVGAGI. Trimming stripped 0 bases from V and 6 bases from J, with 15 bases between.

The table lists this clone with a few counts. The chain's CDR3 is CASSLAMTGYGYTF. For the CDR3, the DNA is TGTGCCAGCAGCTTGGCCATGACAGGCTATGGCTACACCTTC. The J gene is TRBJ1-2, the V gene TRBV5-4; D may be TRBD1 (6 bases). Looked up from germline, CDR1 is SGHNT and CDR2 is YYREEE (reference sequence). V shed 0 bases and J shed 4 bases, with 10 bases lying between them. The CDR3 runs to 14 residues. Filled out from reference TRBV5-4 and TRBJ1-2, the complete variable domain reads ETGVTQSPTHLIKTRGQQVTLRCSSQSGHNTVSWYQQALGQGPQFIFQYYREEENGRGNFPPRFSGLQFPNYSSELNVNALELDDSALYLCASSLAMTGYGYTFGSGTRLTVV.

V is TRBV27 and J is TRBJ2-3; D uncertain. Germline V gene lookup returns CDR1 MNHEY and CDR2 SMNVEV (reference sequence). V lost 6 bases, J lost 2 bases, and 15 bases lay in between. There are 15 residues in the CDR3. The CDR3 loop is CASRPEWGFTDTQYF. The CDR3 coding sequence is TGTGCCAGCAGACCGGAGTGGGGATTCACAGATACGCAGTATTTT.

The rearrangement uses TRBV29-1 and TRBJ2-3; 10 bases align to TRBD1. Trimming cost V 6 bases and J 3 bases; bases outside gene matches: 6. The CDR3 is made up of 14 amino acids. Germline lookup yields CDR1 SQVTM and CDR2 ANQGSEA. In DNA form, the CDR3 reads TGCAGCGTAGCGGACAGGGGGAAGACAGATACGCAGTATTTT. It yields the protein CSVADRGKTDTQYF.

This sequence joins TRBV5-1 and TRBJ2-7; D ambiguous. Germline V lookup: CDR1 SGHRS, CDR2 YFSETQ. This CDR3 is built from 11 residues. V lost 2 bases and J 4 bases, leaving 4 bases between the germline ends. The CDR3 bases are TGCGCCAGCAGCTTTGAGTACGAGCAGTACTTC. As protein: CASSFEYEQYF.

The rearrangement links TRBV5-6 to TRBJ1-4; D gene ambiguous. The CDR3 contains 14 residues. CDR1 and CDR2 (germline): SGHDT, YYEEEE. V was trimmed by 0 bases and J by 8 bases, leaving 11 bases between them. CDR3 in DNA: TGTGCCAGCAGCTTGGTTGGAGGCGACGAAAAACTGTTTTTT. Amino acids: CASSLVGGDEKLFF. Complete variable domain (other parts from reference TRBV5-6 and TRBJ1-4): DAGVTQSPTHLIKTRGQQVTLRCSPKSGHDTVSWYQQALGQGPQFIFQYYEEEERQRGNFPDRFSGHQFPNYSSELNVNALLLGDSALYLCASSLVGGDEKLFFGSGTQLSVL.

The chain uses TRBV20-1 and TRBJ2-5; D remains ambiguous. The V end lost 7 bases, the J end lost 5 bases, and 11 bases lay between the germline ends. The CDR3 is 11 amino acids. Germline V CDR1 and CDR2: DFQATT, SNEGSKA (reference sequence). Written as DNA, the CDR3 is TGCAGTGTAGTGGGGTCGGAGACCCAGTACTTC. It specifies CSVVGSETQYF.

The chain is built from TRBV6-5 and TRBJ1-2; D might be TRBD1 (5 bases). Germline V gives CDR1 MNHEY, CDR2 SVGAGI. V was pared by 3 bases and J by 6 bases, with 11 bases between. The CDR3 loop spans 13 amino acids. CDR3 in DNA: TGTGCCAGCAGTTATGCCAGGGAGGATGGCTACACCTTC. This sequence encodes CASSYAREDGYTF.

The J gene is TRBJ1-2, the V gene TRBV6-1; a possible D gene is TRBD1 (5 bases). V was pared by 7 bases and J by 8 bases, with 20 bases between. This CDR3 contains 14 residues. Germline V CDR1 and CDR2: MNHNS, SASEGT. Here the CDR3 reads CASTNPRGRWGYTF. The CDR3 DNA reads as TGTGCCAGCACAAATCCACGGGGCCGGTGGGGCTACACCTTC.

This chain connects TRBV7-9 to TRBJ2-7; D may be TRBD1 (5 bases). The CDR3 consists of 13 residues. CDR1 is SEHNR and CDR2 is FQNEAQ in the germline V gene (reference sequence). With 4 bases removed from V and 6 bases from J, the gap between germline ends came to 13 bases. The DNA for the CDR3 is TGTGCCAGCAGCTCGGACAACTTGTTCGAGCAGTACTTC. This gives the protein CASSSDNLFEQYF. Based on the CDR3 plus reference TRBV7-9 and TRBJ2-7, the full variable domain is DTGVSQNPRHKITKRGQNVTFRCDPISEHNRLYWYRQTLGQGPEFLTYFQNEAQLEKSRLLSDRFSAERPKGSFSTLEIQRTEQGDSAMYLCASSSDNLFEQYFGPGTRLTVT.

V gene TRBV11-3 combines with J gene TRBJ1-1, with D possibly TRBD1 on 6 matching bases. Per germline, CDR1 SGHNT and CDR2 YENEEA. This CDR3 is built from 14 residues. The germline V and J ends were trimmed by 8 bases and 0 bases, with 13 bases remaining between them. The CDR3 coding sequence is TGTGCCAGCCGTCCCAGGGGTATGAACACTGAAGCTTTCTTT. As protein: CASRPRGMNTEAFF.

This chain joins TRBV14 and TRBJ2-1; maybe TRBD2 (5 bases). Germline V gene lookup returns CDR1 SGHDN and CDR2 FVKESK. The CDR3 is 15 amino acids. The V gene lost 4 bases and the J gene lost 2 bases, with 12 bases spanning the gap. In DNA form, the CDR3 reads TGTGCCAGCAGCCCCCGCGCTAGCCCCTACAATGAGCAGTTCTTC. Protein product: CASSPRASPYNEQFF. The variable domain in full, completed from reference TRBV14 and TRBJ2-1, reads EAGVTQFPSHSVIEKGQTVTLRCDPISGHDNLYWYRRVMGKEIKFLLHFVKESKQDESGMPNNRFLAERTGGTYSTLKVQPAELEDSGVYFCASSPRASPYNEQFFGPGTRLTVL.

The chain joins TRBV6-6 to TRBJ2-1, with D possibly matching TRBD1 (6 bases). The V end lost 6 bases, the J end lost 6 bases, and 18 bases lay between the germline ends. The CDR3 has 15 residues. Germline V CDR1 and CDR2: MNHNY, SVGAGI (reference sequence). In nucleotides, the CDR3 is TGTGCCAGCAGACTAACGTCCGGGACATTCAATGAGCAGTTCTTC. Translation: CASRLTSGTFNEQFF.

This chain links TRBV5-1 with TRBJ2-5, with TRBD1 identical over 8 bases. V trimming: 1 base; J trimming: 5 bases; junction bases outside the gene matches: 10. This CDR3 comprises 16 residues. CDR1 SGHRS and CDR2 YFSETQ come from the germline V gene. The CDR3 loop reads CASSLSPDRAQETQYF. CDR3 DNA sequence: TGCGCCAGCAGCTTGTCGCCGGACAGGGCCCAGGAGACCCAGTACTTC.

The chain links TRBV6-4 to TRBJ2-7; 10 positions match TRBD1. J lost 4 bases, V lost 7 bases, and 10 bases had no gene match. This CDR3 has 15 amino acids. Germline CDR1 MRHNA, CDR2 SNTAGT. The CDR3 DNA sequence: TGTGCCAGCACCAGATCCGGGACAGGGGATTACGAGCAGTACTTC. Translation: CASTRSGTGDYEQYF.

The rearrangement uses TRBV14 and TRBJ1-2, with 9 positions matching TRBD1. Germline V gives CDR1 SGHDN, CDR2 FVKESK. The ends lost 4 bases at V and 8 bases at J; junction bases unmatched: 8. CDR3 size: 14 residues. This CDR3 is CASSPDRGNGGYTF. The CDR3 coding sequence is TGTGCCAGCAGCCCCGACAGGGGGAACGGAGGCTACACCTTC.

The V gene is TRBV7-8, the J gene TRBJ1-4; 8 nucleotides agree with TRBD1. V shed 3 bases, J shed 8 bases, and the junction held 5 bases outside the gene matches. The CDR3 has 14 amino acids. Germline values: CDR1 SGHVS, CDR2 FQNEAQ. CDR3 loop: CASSFGQGHEKLFF. CDR3 nucleotides: TGTGCCAGCAGCTTTGGACAGGGCCACGAAAAACTGTTTTTT.

The rearrangement joins TRBV18 to TRBJ2-7, with TRBD1 matching 8 bases. V trimming: 3 bases; J trimming: 3 bases; junction bases outside the gene matches: 4. This CDR3 region has 14 residues. CDR1 and CDR2 (germline): KGHSH, LQKENI. The CDR3 nucleotides read TGTGCCAGCTCACCCGGGACAGGAGGCTACGAGCAGTACTTC. Translated, it gives CASSPGTGGYEQYF.

CDR3 nucleotides: TGCGCCAGCAGCTTCGCTGACAGAAACACTGAAGCTTTCTTT. It codes for CASSFADRNTEAFF. This chain links TRBV5-1 with TRBJ1-1, with D tentatively TRBD1 (5 bases). Trimming stripped 2 bases from V and 2 bases from J, with 10 bases between. Germline V gives CDR1 SGHRS, CDR2 YFSETQ. This CDR3 is 14 amino acids long.

This clone was observed once. The V and J genes are TRBV11-2 and TRBJ2-3, with 7 bases matching TRBD2. Trimming took 8 bases from V and 7 from J; bases not matched to a gene: 12. The CDR3 length is 14 residues. Per the germline V gene, CDR1 is SGHAT and CDR2 is FQNNGV. CDR3 nucleotides: TGTGCCAGCCTGCGGGGGTTACTAGCGAATACGCAGTATTTT. This sequence encodes CASLRGLLANTQYF. The whole variable domain, remainder taken from reference TRBV11-2 and TRBJ2-3, is EAGVAQSPRYKIIEKRQSVAFWCNPISGHATLYWYQQILGQGPKLLIQFQNNGVVDDSQLPKDRFSAERLKGVDSTLKIQPAKLEDSAVYLCASLRGLLANTQYFGPGTRLTVL.

This sequence joins TRBV10-1 and TRBJ1-1; D ambiguous. The CDR3 is 13 residues long. Germline-derived CDR1 and CDR2 are WNHNN and SYGVQD (reference sequence). Trimming took 5 bases from V and 0 from J, leaving 7 bases between them. CDR3 protein: CASSSVLNTEAFF. The CDR3 DNA sequence: TGCGCCAGCAGTTCAGTCTTGAACACTGAAGCTTTCTTT.

J is TRBJ2-1 and V is TRBV7-6; 14 positions agree with TRBD2. Trimming at V came to 8 bases and at J to 8 bases, leaving 5 bases not matched to a gene. Germline loops: CDR1 SGHVS, CDR2 FNYEAQ. The CDR3 consists of 14 residues. CDR3 bases: TGTGCCAGCGGACTAGCGGGAGGTGGCGATGAGCAGTTCTTC. Residues: CASGLAGGGDEQFF.

The rearrangement joins TRBV27 to TRBJ2-7; 10 bases map to TRBD2. The CDR3 is 14 residues long. V gave up 3 bases and J gave up 4 bases; unmatched junction bases: 3. The germline V gene encodes CDR1 MNHEY and CDR2 SMNVEV (reference sequence). The CDR3 DNA reads TGTGCCAGCAGTTTGAGCGGGAGGGGGTACGAGCAGTACTTC. Amino acids: CASSLSGRGYEQYF.

The chain employs TRBV6-5 and TRBJ1-2; D perhaps matches TRBD1 (6 bases). V lost 5 bases and J lost 4, with 8 bases in between. The CDR3 extends over 12 amino acids. The V gene's germline CDR1 is MNHEY and CDR2 SVGAGI. Here the CDR3 DNA reads TGTGCCAGCAGTATACAGGGCTATGGCTACACCTTC. Translation: CASSIQGYGYTF.

The CDR3 nucleotides read TGTGCCAGCAGCACAGGGTTGAATCAGCCCCAGCATTTT. Its translation: CASSTGLNQPQHF. The rearrangement links TRBV5-8 to TRBJ1-5, with D maybe TRBD1 (6 bases). The CDR3 totals 13 residues. The V end lost 4 bases, the J end lost 4 bases, and 9 bases lay between the germline ends. CDR1 and CDR2 (germline): SGHTS, YDEGEE. The full variable domain, rest sourced from reference TRBV5-8 and TRBJ1-5, is EAGVTQSPTHLIKTRGQQATLRCSPISGHTSVYWYQQALGLGLQFLLWYDEGEERNRGNFPPRFSGRQFPNYSSELNVNALELEDSALYLCASSTGLNQPQHFGDGTRLSIL.

V gene TRBV10-3 combines with J gene TRBJ2-2, with 7 bases fitting TRBD2. The CDR3 extends over 17 amino acids. Trimming cost V 2 bases and J 6 bases; bases outside gene matches: 12. The germline gives CDR1 ENHRY, CDR2 SYGVKD. The CDR3 reads CAISELLSGILPGELFF. CDR3 in DNA: TGTGCCATCAGTGAGCTACTGAGCGGGATCTTGCCCGGGGAGCTGTTTTTT.

The chain couples TRBV18 to TRBJ1-1, with D uncertain. V gave up 3 bases and J gave up 0 bases, with 11 bases separating them. The CDR3 spans 15 residues. Germline CDR1 is KGHSH and CDR2 is LQKENI. The CDR3 region has the DNA TGTGCCAGCTCACCTCCGGGAGCTATGAACACTGAAGCTTTCTTT. It specifies CASSPPGAMNTEAFF.